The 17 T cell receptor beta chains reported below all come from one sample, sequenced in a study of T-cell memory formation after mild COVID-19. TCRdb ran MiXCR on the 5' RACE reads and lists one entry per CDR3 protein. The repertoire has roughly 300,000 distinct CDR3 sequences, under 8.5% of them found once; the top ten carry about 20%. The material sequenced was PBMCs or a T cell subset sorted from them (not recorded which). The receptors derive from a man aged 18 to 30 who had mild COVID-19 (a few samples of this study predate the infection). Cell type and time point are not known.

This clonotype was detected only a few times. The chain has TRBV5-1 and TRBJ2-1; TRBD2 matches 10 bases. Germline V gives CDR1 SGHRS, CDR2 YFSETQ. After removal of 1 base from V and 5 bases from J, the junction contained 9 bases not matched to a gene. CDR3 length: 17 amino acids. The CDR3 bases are TGCGCCAGCAGCTTGACATCCGGGACTAGCGTCGACAATGAGCAGTTCTTC. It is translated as CASSLTSGTSVDNEQFF.

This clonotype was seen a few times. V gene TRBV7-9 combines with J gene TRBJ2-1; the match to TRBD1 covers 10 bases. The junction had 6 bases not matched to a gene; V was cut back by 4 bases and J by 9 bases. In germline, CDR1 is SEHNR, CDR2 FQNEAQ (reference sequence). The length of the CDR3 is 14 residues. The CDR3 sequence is CASSYRQGAGEQFF. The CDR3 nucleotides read TGTGCCAGCAGCTATCGACAGGGGGCGGGTGAGCAGTTCTTC.

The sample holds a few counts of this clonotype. As DNA, the CDR3 is TGTGCCAGCAGCTTGGGACGGATCACTGAAGCTTTCTTT. Translating gives CASSLGRITEAFF. The chain recombines TRBV11-2 with TRBJ1-1, with D perhaps matching TRBD1 (5 bases). Germline V gives CDR1 SGHAT, CDR2 FQNNGV. Trimming removed 3 bases from V and 4 bases from J, with 9 bases in between. This CDR3 comprises 13 residues.

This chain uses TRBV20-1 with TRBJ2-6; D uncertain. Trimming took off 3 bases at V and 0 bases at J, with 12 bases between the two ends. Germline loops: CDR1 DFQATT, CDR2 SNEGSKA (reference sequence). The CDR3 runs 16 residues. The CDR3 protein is CSASPTPSSGANVLTF. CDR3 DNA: TGCAGTGCTAGCCCCACACCCAGCTCTGGGGCCAACGTCCTGACTTTC.

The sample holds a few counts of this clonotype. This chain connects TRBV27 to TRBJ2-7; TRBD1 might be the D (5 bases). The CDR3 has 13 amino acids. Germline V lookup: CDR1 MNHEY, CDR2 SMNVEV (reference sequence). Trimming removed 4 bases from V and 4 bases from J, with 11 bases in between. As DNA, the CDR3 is TGTGCCAGCAGTTACAGGAACCTGTACGAGCAGTACTTC. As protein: CASSYRNLYEQYF.

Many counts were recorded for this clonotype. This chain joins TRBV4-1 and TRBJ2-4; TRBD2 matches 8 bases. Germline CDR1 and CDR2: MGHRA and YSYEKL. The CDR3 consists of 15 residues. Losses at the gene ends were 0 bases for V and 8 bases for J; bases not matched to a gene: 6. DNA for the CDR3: TGCGCCAGCAGCCAAGAGGGACTAGTAACCGACATTCAGTACTTC. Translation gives CASSQEGLVTDIQYF.

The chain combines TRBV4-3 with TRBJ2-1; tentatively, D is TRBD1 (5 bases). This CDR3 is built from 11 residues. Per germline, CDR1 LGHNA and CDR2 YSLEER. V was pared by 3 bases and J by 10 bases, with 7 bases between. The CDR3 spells CASSHRAEQFF. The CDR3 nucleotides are TGCGCCAGCAGCCACAGGGCCGAGCAGTTCTTC.

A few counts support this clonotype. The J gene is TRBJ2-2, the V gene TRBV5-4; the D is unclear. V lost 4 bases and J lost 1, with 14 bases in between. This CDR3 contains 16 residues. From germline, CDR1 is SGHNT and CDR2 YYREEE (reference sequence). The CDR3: CASSPPTGWNTGELFF. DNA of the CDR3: TGTGCCAGCAGCCCCCCCACGGGCTGGAACACCGGGGAGCTGTTTTTT.

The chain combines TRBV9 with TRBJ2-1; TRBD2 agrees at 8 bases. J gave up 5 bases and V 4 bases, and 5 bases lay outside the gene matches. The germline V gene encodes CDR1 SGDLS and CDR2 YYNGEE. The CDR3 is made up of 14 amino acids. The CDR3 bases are TGTGCCAGCAGCCCCTGGACTAGCAACAATGAGCAGTTCTTC. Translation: CASSPWTSNNEQFF.

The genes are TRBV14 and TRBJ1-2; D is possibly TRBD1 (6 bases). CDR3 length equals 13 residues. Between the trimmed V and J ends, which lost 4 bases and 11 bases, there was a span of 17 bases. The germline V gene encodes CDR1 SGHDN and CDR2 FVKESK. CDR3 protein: CASSPRRGGLYTF. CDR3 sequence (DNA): TGTGCCAGCAGCCCCAGACGGGGGGGGCTTTACACCTTC.

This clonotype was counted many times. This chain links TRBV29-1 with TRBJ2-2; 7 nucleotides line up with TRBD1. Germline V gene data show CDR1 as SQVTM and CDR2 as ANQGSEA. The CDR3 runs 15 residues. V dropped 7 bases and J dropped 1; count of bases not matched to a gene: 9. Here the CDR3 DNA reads TGCAGCGACCAGGTTAGACAGGGGAACACCGGGGAGCTGTTTTTT. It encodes CSDQVRQGNTGELFF.

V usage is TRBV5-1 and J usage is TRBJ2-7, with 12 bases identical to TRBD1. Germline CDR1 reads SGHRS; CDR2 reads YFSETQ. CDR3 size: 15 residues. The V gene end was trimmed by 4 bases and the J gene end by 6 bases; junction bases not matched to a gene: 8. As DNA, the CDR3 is TGCGCCAGCAGCCAGGGGACAGGGGGCTCGGGCGAGCAGTACTTC. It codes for CASSQGTGGSGEQYF.

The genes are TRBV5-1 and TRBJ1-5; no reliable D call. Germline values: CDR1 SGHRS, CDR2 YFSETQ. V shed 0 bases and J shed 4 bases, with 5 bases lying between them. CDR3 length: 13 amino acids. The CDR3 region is CASSLDWNQPQHF. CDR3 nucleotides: TGCGCCAGCAGCTTGGATTGGAATCAGCCCCAGCATTTT.

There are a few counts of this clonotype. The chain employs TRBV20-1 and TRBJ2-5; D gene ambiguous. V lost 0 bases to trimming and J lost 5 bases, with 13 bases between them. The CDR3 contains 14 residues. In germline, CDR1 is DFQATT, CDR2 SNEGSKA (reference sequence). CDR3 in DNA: TGCAGTGCTAGAGAATCACAGCCTCGGGAGACCCAGTACTTC. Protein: CSARESQPRETQYF.

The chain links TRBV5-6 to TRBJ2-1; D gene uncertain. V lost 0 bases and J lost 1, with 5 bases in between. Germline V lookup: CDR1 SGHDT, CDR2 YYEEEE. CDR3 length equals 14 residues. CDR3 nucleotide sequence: TGTGCCAGCAGCTTGGGGTATTCCTACAATGAGCAGTTCTTC. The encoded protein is CASSLGYSYNEQFF.

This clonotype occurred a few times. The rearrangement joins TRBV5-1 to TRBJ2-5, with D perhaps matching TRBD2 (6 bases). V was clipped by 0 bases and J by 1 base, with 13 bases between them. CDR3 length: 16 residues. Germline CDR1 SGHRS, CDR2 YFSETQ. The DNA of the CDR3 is TGCGCCAGCAGCTTGGATGCCGCGGGGTTCCAAGAGACCCAGTACTTC. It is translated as CASSLDAAGFQETQYF.

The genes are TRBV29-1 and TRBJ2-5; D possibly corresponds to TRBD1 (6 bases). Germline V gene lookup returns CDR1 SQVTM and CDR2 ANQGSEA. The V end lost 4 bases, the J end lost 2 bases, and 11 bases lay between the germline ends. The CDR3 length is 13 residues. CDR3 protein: CSVGRQEQETQYF. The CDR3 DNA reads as TGCAGCGTTGGACGACAGGAGCAAGAGACCCAGTACTTC.